The rows below give T cell receptor beta chains drawn from one sample of a study of cytomegalovirus exposure and HLA in healthy donors. Assay: immunoSEQ multiplex PCR; the TCRdb copy retains only in-frame clones and omits some. The top ten hold 5.5% to 7% of the sample, which has 35,000 to 55,000 clones, 45% to 60% seen once. Material for sequencing was PBMCs. The receptors stem from a man aged 55 to 70 in good health and CMV-seronegative. The CDR3 runs from the conserved cysteine through the conserved F or W. A D gene is named only where the DNA matches it firmly. Not all rows give a size; the values are once, few, many and, for expanded clones, a class.

clone_size	v_call	d_call	j_call	cdr3_aa	cdr3_nt
-	TRBV28	-	TRBJ2-5	CASSLSNGGETQYF	TGTGCCAGCAGTTTATCTAACGGCGGAGAGACCCAGTACTTC
-	TRBV6-5	-	TRBJ1-5	CASSDTGQYQPQHF	TGTGCCAGCAGTGATACAGGCCAATATCAGCCCCAGCATTTT
-	TRBV18	TRBD1	TRBJ1-1	CASSRDSLNTEAFF	TGTGCCAGCTCACGGGACAGTTTGAACACTGAAGCTTTCTTT
-	TRBV19	-	TRBJ1-1	CASSKGDTEAFF	TGTGCCAGTAGTAAGGGGGACACTGAAGCTTTCTTT
once	TRBV18	-	TRBJ1-1	CASSEENTEAFF	TGTGCCAGCTCAGAGGAGAACACTGAAGCTTTCTTT
once	TRBV6-4	-	TRBJ2-7	CASNPLRSGNSYEQYF	TGTGCCAGCAATCCCCTCAGGTCCGGGAACAGTTACGAGCAGTACTTC
few	TRBV9	-	TRBJ2-1	CASSARLEGEQFF	TGTGCCAGCAGCGCGAGACTAGAGGGTGAGCAGTTCTTC
-	TRBV15	TRBD1	TRBJ2-1	CATSSPGTGGPNEQFF	TGTGCCACCAGCAGCCCCGGGACAGGGGGTCCGAATGAGCAGTTCTTC
-	TRBV9	-	TRBJ1-3	CASSPEVAAGNTIYF	TGTGCCAGCAGCCCCGAGGTAGCGGCTGGAAACACCATATATTTT
-	TRBV5-6	-	TRBJ2-1	CASSPRAYNEQFF	TGTGCCAGCAGCCCCAGGGCCTACAATGAGCAGTTCTTC
-	TRBV7-9	-	TRBJ2-5	CASSLFSAETQYF	TGTGCCAGCAGCTTATTTAGCGCTGAGACCCAGTACTTC
-	TRBV29-1	TRBD2	TRBJ2-5	CSVDGLAGGIQKTQYF	TGCAGCGTTGACGGGCTAGCGGGAGGTATCCAAAAGACCCAGTACTTC
many	TRBV10-3	TRBD1	TRBJ1-1	CAISETRDRANTEAFF	TGTGCCATCAGTGAGACGAGGGACAGGGCGAACACTGAAGCTTTCTTT
-	TRBV7-9	TRBD1	TRBJ2-7	CASSLARQGRPYEQYF	TGTGCCAGCAGCTTAGCCCGACAGGGTAGACCCTACGAGCAGTACTTC
once	TRBV7-9	TRBD1	TRBJ1-2	CASSPPYRGYYGYTF	TGTGCCAGCAGCCCCCCCTACAGGGGATACTATGGCTACACCTTC
-	TRBV27	-	TRBJ1-5	CASSLGAFNQPQHF	TGTGCCAGCAGTTTAGGAGCTTTCAATCAGCCCCAGCATTTT
-	TRBV27	-	TRBJ2-7	CASSLEGASYEQYF	TGTGCCAGCAGTTTGGAGGGGGCCTCCTACGAGCAGTACTTC
-	TRBV6-1	-	TRBJ2-1	CASSRTSYNEQFF	TGTGCCAGCAGCCGTACTAGCTACAATGAGCAGTTCTTC